This TCR beta chain was retrieved from a study of shared clonotypes between healthy human individuals. Sequencing was performed with immunoSEQ multiplex PCR; in TCRdb, only in-frame clones are kept and a portion is missing. The sample consists of more than 2 million clones, about 95% of them appearing once. About this clone: This could be a read error, since a much larger clone is one nucleotide away.

As defined, naive CD8 cells were CD45RO-negative and positively selected for CCR7, with terminally differentiated effector memory CD45RA+ cells excluded. The CDR3 length is 13 residues. The germline V gene has CDR1 GTSNPN and CDR2 SVGIG (reference sequence). V lost 3 bases to trimming and J lost 6 bases, with 15 bases between them. The chain is built from TRBV30 and TRBJ2-7; D uncertain. The material sequenced was naive CD8+ T cells sorted from blood. This TCR was recovered from a man between 18 and 35 years old in good health. The CDR3, as DNA: TGTGCCTGGAGGAGAACAACTGGCGGCGAGCAGTACTTC. It encodes CAWRRTTGGEQYF. Variable domain in full (rest from reference TRBV30 and TRBJ2-7): SQTIHQWPATLVQPVGSPLSLECTVEGTSNPNLYWYRQAAGRGLQLLFYSVGIGQISSEVPQNLSASRPQDRQFILSSKKLLLSDSGFYLCAWRRTTGGEQYFGPGTRLTVT.